This is a list of T cell receptor beta chains from one sample in a study of shared clonotypes between healthy human individuals. TCRdb's table, derived via immunoSEQ multiplex PCR, lists solely in-frame clones and lacks some. The profile shows 1 million to 1.2 million clones, roughly 77% of them singletons. Sequenced: memory CD4+ T cells from PBMCs. All receptors come from a man in his late teens or twenties in good health. Some clones in this sample may be carry-over from other donors' samples. CDR3s include the opening cysteine and the closing phenylalanine or tryptophan. The order of the fields is clone size, D gene, J gene, V gene, CDR3 protein, CDR3 DNA. D genes are given only for firm matches. Rows may omit the clone size; those that give it use once, few, many or a size class.

size: NA
D: NA
J: TRBJ1-2
V: TRBV5-1
CDR3: CASSSDIYGYTF
DNA: TGCGCCAGCAGCTCGGACATCTATGGCTACACCTTC

size: NA
D: TRBD2
J: TRBJ2-7
V: TRBV7-6
CDR3: CASSPRGASGDAHEQYF
DNA: TGTGCCAGCAGCCCACGAGGGGCTAGCGGTGACGCTCACGAGCAGTACTTC

size: NA
D: TRBD2
J: TRBJ2-5
V: TRBV5-1
CDR3: CASSYRLADSQETQYF
DNA: TGCGCCAGCAGCTACCGACTAGCGGATTCACAAGAGACCCAGTACTTC

size: NA
D: NA
J: TRBJ1-2
V: TRBV25-1
CDR3: CASSDNRANYGYTF
DNA: TGTGCCAGCAGTGATAACAGGGCTAACTATGGCTACACCTTC

size: few
D: NA
J: TRBJ1-5
V: TRBV2
CDR3: CASKQGNQPQHF
DNA: TGTGCCAGCAAACAGGGCAATCAGCCCCAGCATTTT

size: NA
D: NA
J: TRBJ1-3
V: TRBV28
CDR3: CASSSNRETIYF
DNA: TGTGCCAGCAGTTCCAACAGGGAAACCATATATTTT

size: NA
D: TRBD1
J: TRBJ1-5
V: TRBV10-3
CDR3: CATRIDRDQPQHF
DNA: TGTGCCACACGAATTGACAGGGATCAGCCCCAGCATTTT

size: once
D: NA
J: TRBJ2-5
V: TRBV15
CDR3: CATSRVPQETQYF
DNA: TGTGCCACCAGCCGCGTCCCCCAAGAGACCCAGTACTTC

size: NA
D: NA
J: TRBJ2-5
V: TRBV6-1
CDR3: CASSFTRETQYF
DNA: TGTGCCAGCAGTTTCACTCGGGAGACCCAGTACTTC

size: NA
D: NA
J: TRBJ2-7
V: TRBV27
CDR3: CASSNQGSSYEQYF
DNA: TGTGCCAGCAGCAACCAGGGGTCCTCCTACGAGCAGTACTTC

size: few
D: NA
J: TRBJ2-5
V: TRBV11-1
CDR3: CASSPSGAVQETQYF
DNA: TGTGCCAGCAGCCCAAGTGGGGCGGTACAAGAGACCCAGTACTTC

size: NA
D: TRBD1
J: TRBJ1-2
V: TRBV4-2
CDR3: CASSQEFWTGDYGYTF
DNA: TGTGCCAGCAGCCAAGAGTTTTGGACAGGGGACTATGGCTACACCTTC

size: NA
D: NA
J: TRBJ1-1
V: TRBV7-8
CDR3: CASSLDRNTEAFF
DNA: TGTGCCAGCAGCTTGGACAGAAACACTGAAGCTTTCTTT

size: NA
D: NA
J: TRBJ2-2
V: TRBV7-3
CDR3: CASSFGGAGTGELFF
DNA: TGTGCCAGCAGCTTTGGCGGCGCGGGCACCGGGGAGCTGTTTTTT

size: NA
D: TRBD1
J: TRBJ2-7
V: TRBV7-2
CDR3: CASSSPPSGQVFSYEQYF
DNA: TGTGCCAGCAGCTCCCCCCCGTCGGGACAGGTATTTTCCTACGAGCAGTACTTC

size: NA
D: TRBD1
J: TRBJ1-1
V: TRBV18
CDR3: CASSPLRTGGTEAFF
DNA: TGTGCCAGCTCACCACTCAGGACAGGCGGCACTGAAGCTTTCTTT

size: NA
D: TRBD2
J: TRBJ2-1
V: TRBV5-1
CDR3: CASSRETSGTYNEQFF
DNA: TGCGCCAGCAGCCGGGAGACTAGCGGGACCTACAATGAGCAGTTCTTC

size: NA
D: NA
J: TRBJ1-5
V: TRBV30
CDR3: CAWQTGNRDQPQHF
DNA: TGTGCCTGGCAGACAGGAAATAGGGATCAGCCCCAGCATTTT

size: NA
D: NA
J: TRBJ1-3
V: TRBV30
CDR3: CAWSLVSGNTIYF
DNA: TGTGCCTGGAGTTTGGTTTCGGGAAACACCATATATTTT

size: NA
D: TRBD1
J: TRBJ2-7
V: TRBV11-2
CDR3: CASSFYRGTYEQYF
DNA: TGTGCCAGCAGCTTTTACAGGGGGACCTACGAGCAGTACTTC

size: NA
D: NA
J: TRBJ2-5
V: TRBV2
CDR3: CASTGRVQETQYF
DNA: TGTGCCAGCACCGGCAGGGTTCAAGAGACCCAGTACTTC

size: few
D: TRBD2
J: TRBJ2-3
V: TRBV27
CDR3: CASSLYSSGRARDTQYF
DNA: TGTGCCAGCAGTTTATATTCTAGCGGGAGGGCAAGAGATACGCAGTATTTT

size: NA
D: TRBD1
J: TRBJ2-2
V: TRBV6-5
CDR3: CASSFTGGLAGELFF
DNA: TGTGCCAGCAGTTTTACAGGGGGCTTAGCCGGGGAGCTGTTTTTT

size: few
D: TRBD1
J: TRBJ1-2
V: TRBV27
CDR3: CASRGQGASYGYTF
DNA: TGTGCCAGCAGAGGCCAGGGGGCGTCCTATGGCTACACCTTC

size: NA
D: TRBD2
J: TRBJ2-1
V: TRBV7-2
CDR3: CASRAGTSATLEQFF
DNA: TGTGCCAGCAGGGCCGGGACTAGCGCCACGCTGGAGCAGTTCTTC

size: NA
D: TRBD2
J: TRBJ2-7
V: TRBV14
CDR3: CASSPTGTRNTYEQYF
DNA: TGTGCCAGCAGCCCTACCGGGACTAGAAACACCTACGAGCAGTACTTC

size: NA
D: TRBD1
J: TRBJ1-4
V: TRBV27
CDR3: CASSPRQGAVTNEKLFF
DNA: TGTGCCAGCAGTCCCCGACAGGGGGCTGTAACTAATGAAAAACTGTTTTTT

size: once
D: TRBD2
J: TRBJ2-3
V: TRBV6-1
CDR3: CASSDGLAGETDTQYF
DNA: TGTGCCAGCAGTGACGGGTTAGCGGGAGAGACAGATACGCAGTATTTT

size: NA
D: NA
J: TRBJ2-5
V: TRBV7-9
CDR3: CASSQAGRETQYF
DNA: TGTGCCAGCAGCCAGGCGGGACGAGAGACCCAGTACTTC

size: NA
D: NA
J: TRBJ1-2
V: TRBV7-8
CDR3: CASSLPRGHGGYTF
DNA: TGTGCCAGCAGCTTACCCCGGGGCCACGGTGGCTACACCTTC

size: NA
D: NA
J: TRBJ2-3
V: TRBV4-2
CDR3: CASSQKVAYPSDTQYF
DNA: TGTGCCAGCAGCCAAAAAGTCGCCTACCCGTCGGATACGCAGTATTTT

size: NA
D: NA
J: TRBJ2-3
V: TRBV7-8
CDR3: CASSPARGAGSTDTQYF
DNA: TGTGCCAGCAGCCCGGCAAGGGGCGCGGGAAGCACAGATACGCAGTATTTT

size: NA
D: NA
J: TRBJ1-2
V: TRBV2
CDR3: CASSSQGTVYGYTF
DNA: TGTGCCAGCAGTTCTCAGGGGACCGTCTATGGCTACACCTTC

size: NA
D: NA
J: TRBJ2-5
V: TRBV2
CDR3: CASSHYQETQYF
DNA: TGTGCCAGCAGTCACTACCAAGAGACCCAGTACTTC

size: once
D: NA
J: TRBJ2-3
V: TRBV5-1
CDR3: CASSLLAGTTTDTQYF
DNA: TGCGCCAGCAGCCTTCTTGCAGGGACAACCACAGATACGCAGTATTTT

size: NA
D: NA
J: TRBJ2-5
V: TRBV7-8
CDR3: CASSSDSRETQYF
DNA: TGTGCCAGCAGCTCCGACAGCAGGGAGACCCAGTACTTC

size: once
D: NA
J: TRBJ1-3
V: TRBV15
CDR3: CATSEGDSGNTIYF
DNA: TGTGCCACCAGCGAAGGAGACTCTGGAAACACCATATATTTT

size: NA
D: NA
J: TRBJ2-5
V: TRBV5-6
CDR3: CASSLYQGREETQYF
DNA: TGTGCCAGCAGCTTGTATCAAGGGCGGGAAGAGACCCAGTACTTC

size: NA
D: NA
J: TRBJ1-2
V: TRBV19
CDR3: CASSIQLGGEYGYTF
DNA: TGTGCCAGTAGTATTCAACTCGGGGGGGAGTATGGCTACACCTTC

size: NA
D: TRBD1
J: TRBJ1-1
V: TRBV5-4
CDR3: CASSRGQINTEAFF
DNA: TGTGCCAGCAGCCGGGGACAGATAAACACTGAAGCTTTCTTT

size: few
D: TRBD2
J: TRBJ2-1
V: TRBV11-2
CDR3: CASSIKPLAGFEQFF
DNA: TGTGCCAGCAGCATTAAGCCACTAGCGGGTTTTGAGCAGTTCTTC

size: NA
D: TRBD2
J: TRBJ2-1
V: TRBV7-3
CDR3: CASSLVGTSGSNEQFF
DNA: TGTGCCAGCAGCTTAGTGGGGACTAGCGGGAGTAATGAGCAGTTCTTC

size: once
D: NA
J: TRBJ2-3
V: TRBV2
CDR3: CASRAGQTSTDTQYF
DNA: TGTGCCAGCAGAGCGGGACAGACTAGCACAGATACGCAGTATTTT

size: NA
D: TRBD2
J: TRBJ2-1
V: TRBV7-3
CDR3: CASSPRLAGPPRNNEQFF
DNA: TGTGCCAGCAGCCCTCGACTAGCGGGACCCCCTAGGAACAATGAGCAGTTCTTC

size: NA
D: TRBD1
J: TRBJ2-7
V: TRBV19
CDR3: CASSIPGQRPYEQYF
DNA: TGTGCCAGTAGTATTCCGGGACAGCGACCCTACGAGCAGTACTTC

size: NA
D: NA
J: TRBJ1-4
V: TRBV4-1
CDR3: CASSQIGRENEKLFF
DNA: TGCGCCAGCAGCCAAATAGGCAGGGAGAATGAAAAACTGTTTTTT

size: NA
D: TRBD1
J: TRBJ1-1
V: TRBV2
CDR3: CASWVGGEGRMNTEAFF
DNA: TGTGCCAGCTGGGTAGGGGGCGAGGGGCGGATGAACACTGAAGCTTTCTTT

size: NA
D: NA
J: TRBJ2-1
V: TRBV9
CDR3: CASSLLAIPYNEQFF
DNA: TGTGCCAGCAGCTTACTAGCTATTCCCTACAATGAGCAGTTCTTC

size: NA
D: NA
J: TRBJ2-6
V: TRBV7-8
CDR3: CASSLWLGRTGANVLTF
DNA: TGTGCCAGCAGCTTATGGTTGGGGAGAACTGGGGCCAACGTCCTGACTTTC

size: NA
D: NA
J: TRBJ2-2
V: TRBV7-8
CDR3: CASRLRGVNTGELFF
DNA: TGTGCCAGCCGACTGAGAGGCGTTAACACCGGGGAGCTGTTTTTT

size: once
D: NA
J: TRBJ2-1
V: TRBV7-9
CDR3: CASSLASQGPLNEQFF
DNA: TGTGCCAGCAGCTTAGCGTCTCAGGGGCCTTTGAATGAGCAGTTCTTC

size: NA
D: NA
J: TRBJ1-1
V: TRBV28
CDR3: CASSFQENTEAFF
DNA: TGTGCCAGCAGTTTCCAGGAGAACACTGAAGCTTTCTTT

size: NA
D: NA
J: TRBJ2-7
V: TRBV9
CDR3: CASSVEGGASSYEQYF
DNA: TGTGCCAGCAGCGTAGAGGGGGGCGCCAGCTCCTACGAGCAGTACTTC

size: few
D: TRBD2
J: TRBJ2-3
V: TRBV5-1
CDR3: CASSLKLGTTTDTQYF
DNA: TGCGCCAGCAGCTTGAAACTCGGGACTACCACAGATACGCAGTATTTT

size: NA
D: NA
J: TRBJ2-3
V: TRBV29-1
CDR3: CSDGERGRAQYF
DNA: TGCAGCGACGGAGAGAGGGGGAGGGCGCAGTATTTT

size: NA
D: NA
J: TRBJ2-1
V: TRBV5-1
CDR3: CASSSPPGRNEQFF
DNA: TGCGCCAGCAGCTCCCCGCCAGGGCGCAATGAGCAGTTCTTC

size: NA
D: NA
J: TRBJ2-7
V: TRBV7-2
CDR3: CASSLGGLAYEQYF
DNA: TGTGCCAGCAGCTTAGGTGGCCTCGCCTACGAGCAGTACTTC

size: NA
D: NA
J: TRBJ2-3
V: TRBV4-1
CDR3: CASSQVPIDTQYF
DNA: TGCGCCAGCAGCCAAGTCCCGATAGATACGCAGTATTTT

size: NA
D: NA
J: TRBJ1-1
V: TRBV5-1
CDR3: CASSLGGPGTEAFF
DNA: TGCGCCAGCAGCTTGGGGGGGCCGGGCACTGAAGCTTTCTTT

size: NA
D: NA
J: TRBJ2-7
V: TRBV7-2
CDR3: CASRIPYEQYF
DNA: TGTGCCAGCAGAATCCCCTACGAGCAGTACTTC